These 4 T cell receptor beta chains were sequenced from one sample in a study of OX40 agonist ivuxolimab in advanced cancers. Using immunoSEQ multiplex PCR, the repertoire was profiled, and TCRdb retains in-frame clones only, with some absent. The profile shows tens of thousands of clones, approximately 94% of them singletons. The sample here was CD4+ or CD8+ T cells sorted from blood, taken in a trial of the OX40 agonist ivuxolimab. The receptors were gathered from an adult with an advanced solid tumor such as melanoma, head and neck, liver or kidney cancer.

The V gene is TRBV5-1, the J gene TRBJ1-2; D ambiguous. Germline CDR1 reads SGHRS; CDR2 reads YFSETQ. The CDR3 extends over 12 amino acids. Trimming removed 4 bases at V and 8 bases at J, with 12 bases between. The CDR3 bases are TGCGCCAGCAGCCCAGACGGGTACGGCTACACCTTC. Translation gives CASSPDGYGYTF. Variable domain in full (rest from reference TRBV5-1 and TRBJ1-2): KAGVTQTPRYLIKTRGQQVTLSCSPISGHRSVSWYQQTPGQGLQFLFEYFSETQRNKGNFPGRFSGRQFSNSRSEMNVSTLELGDSALYLCASSPDGYGYTFGSGTRLTVV.

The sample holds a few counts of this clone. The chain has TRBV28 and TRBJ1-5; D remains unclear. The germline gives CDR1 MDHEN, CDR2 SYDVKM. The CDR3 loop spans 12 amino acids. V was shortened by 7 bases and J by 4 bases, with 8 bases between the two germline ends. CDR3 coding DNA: TGTGCCAGCACCCTAGGGAATCAGCCCCAGCATTTT. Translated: CASTLGNQPQHF.

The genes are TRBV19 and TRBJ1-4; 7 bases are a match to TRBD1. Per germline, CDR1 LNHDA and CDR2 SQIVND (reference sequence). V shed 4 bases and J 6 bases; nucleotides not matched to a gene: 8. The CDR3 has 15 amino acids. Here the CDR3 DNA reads TGTGCCAGTAGTAAAATGGACAGGAGCTATGAAAAACTGTTTTTT. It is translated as CASSKMDRSYEKLFF.

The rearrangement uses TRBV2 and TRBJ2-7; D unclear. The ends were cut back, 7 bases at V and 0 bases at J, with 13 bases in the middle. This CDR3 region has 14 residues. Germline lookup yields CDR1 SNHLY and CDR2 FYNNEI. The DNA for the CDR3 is TGTGCCAGCACGGCTCTGGCAGACTCCTACGAGCAGTACTTC. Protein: CASTALADSYEQYF.